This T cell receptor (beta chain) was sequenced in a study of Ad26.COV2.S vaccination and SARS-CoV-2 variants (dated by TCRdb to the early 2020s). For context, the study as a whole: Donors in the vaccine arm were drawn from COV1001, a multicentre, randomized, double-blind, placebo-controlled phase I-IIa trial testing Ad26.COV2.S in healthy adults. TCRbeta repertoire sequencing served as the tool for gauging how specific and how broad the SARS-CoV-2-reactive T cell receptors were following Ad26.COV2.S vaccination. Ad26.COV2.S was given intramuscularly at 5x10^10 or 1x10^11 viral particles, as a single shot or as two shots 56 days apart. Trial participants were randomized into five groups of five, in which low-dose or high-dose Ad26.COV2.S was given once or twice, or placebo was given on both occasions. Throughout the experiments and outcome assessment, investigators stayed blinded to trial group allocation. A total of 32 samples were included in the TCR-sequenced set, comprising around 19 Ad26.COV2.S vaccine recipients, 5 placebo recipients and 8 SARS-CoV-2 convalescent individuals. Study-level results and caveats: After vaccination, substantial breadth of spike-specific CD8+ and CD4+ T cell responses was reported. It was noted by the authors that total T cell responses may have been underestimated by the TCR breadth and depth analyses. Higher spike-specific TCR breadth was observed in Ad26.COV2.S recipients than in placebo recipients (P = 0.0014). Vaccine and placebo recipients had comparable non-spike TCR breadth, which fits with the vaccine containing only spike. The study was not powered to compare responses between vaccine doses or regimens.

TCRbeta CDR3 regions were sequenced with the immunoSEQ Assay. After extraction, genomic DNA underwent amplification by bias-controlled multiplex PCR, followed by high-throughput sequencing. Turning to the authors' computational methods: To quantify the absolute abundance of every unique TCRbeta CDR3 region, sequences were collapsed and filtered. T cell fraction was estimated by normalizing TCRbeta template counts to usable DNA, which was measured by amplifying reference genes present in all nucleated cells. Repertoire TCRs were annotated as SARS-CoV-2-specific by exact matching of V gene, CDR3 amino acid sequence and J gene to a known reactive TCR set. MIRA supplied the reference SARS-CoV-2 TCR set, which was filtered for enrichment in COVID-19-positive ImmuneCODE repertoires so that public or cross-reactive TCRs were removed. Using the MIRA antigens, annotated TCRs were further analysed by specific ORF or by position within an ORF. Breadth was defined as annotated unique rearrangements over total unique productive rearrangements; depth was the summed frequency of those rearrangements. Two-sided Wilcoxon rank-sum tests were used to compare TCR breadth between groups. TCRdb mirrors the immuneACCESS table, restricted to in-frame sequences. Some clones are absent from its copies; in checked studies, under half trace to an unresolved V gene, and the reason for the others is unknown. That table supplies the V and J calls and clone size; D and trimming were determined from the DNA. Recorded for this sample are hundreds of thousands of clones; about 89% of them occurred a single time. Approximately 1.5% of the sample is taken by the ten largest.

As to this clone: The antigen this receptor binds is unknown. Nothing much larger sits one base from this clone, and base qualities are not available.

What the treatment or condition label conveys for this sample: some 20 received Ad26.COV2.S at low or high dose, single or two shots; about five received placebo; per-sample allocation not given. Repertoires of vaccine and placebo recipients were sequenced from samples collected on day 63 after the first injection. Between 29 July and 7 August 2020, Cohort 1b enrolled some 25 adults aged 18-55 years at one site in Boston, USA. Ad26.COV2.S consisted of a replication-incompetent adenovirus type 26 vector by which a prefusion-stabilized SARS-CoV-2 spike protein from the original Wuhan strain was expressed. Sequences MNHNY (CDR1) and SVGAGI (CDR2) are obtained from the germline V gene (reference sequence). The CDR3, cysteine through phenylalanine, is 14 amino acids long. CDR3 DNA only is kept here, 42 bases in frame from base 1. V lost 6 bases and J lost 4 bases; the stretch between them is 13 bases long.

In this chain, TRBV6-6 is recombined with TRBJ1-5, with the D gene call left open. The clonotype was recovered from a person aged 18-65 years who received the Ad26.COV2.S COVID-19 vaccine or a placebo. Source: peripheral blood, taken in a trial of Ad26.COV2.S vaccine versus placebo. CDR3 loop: CASSEHFPNQPQHF. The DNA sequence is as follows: TGTGCCAGCAGCGAACACTTCCCTAATCAGCCCCAGCATTTT.